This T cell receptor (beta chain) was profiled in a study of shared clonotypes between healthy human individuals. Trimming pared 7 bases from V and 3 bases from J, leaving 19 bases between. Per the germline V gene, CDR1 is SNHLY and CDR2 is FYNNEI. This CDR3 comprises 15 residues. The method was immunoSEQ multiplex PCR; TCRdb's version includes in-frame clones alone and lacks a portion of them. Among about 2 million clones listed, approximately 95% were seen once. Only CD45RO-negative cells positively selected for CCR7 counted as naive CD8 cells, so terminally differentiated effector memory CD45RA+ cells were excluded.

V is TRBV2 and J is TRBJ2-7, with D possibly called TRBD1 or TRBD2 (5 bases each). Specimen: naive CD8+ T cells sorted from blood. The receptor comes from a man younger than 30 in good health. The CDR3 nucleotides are TGTGCCAGCATAATGGGCAGGACGGGGCGCTACGAGCAGTACTTC. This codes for CASIMGRTGRYEQYF.